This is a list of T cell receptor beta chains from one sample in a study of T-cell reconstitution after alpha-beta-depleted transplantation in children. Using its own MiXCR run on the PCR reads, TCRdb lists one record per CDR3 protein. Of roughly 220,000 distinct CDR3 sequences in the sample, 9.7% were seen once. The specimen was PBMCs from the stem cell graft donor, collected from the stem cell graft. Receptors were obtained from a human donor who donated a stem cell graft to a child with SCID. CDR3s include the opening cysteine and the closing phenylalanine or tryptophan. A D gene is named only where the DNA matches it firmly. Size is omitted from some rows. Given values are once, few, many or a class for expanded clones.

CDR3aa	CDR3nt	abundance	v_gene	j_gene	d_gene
CASSQIHNEQFF	TGTGCCAGCAGCCAAATACACAATGAGCAGTTCTTC	many	TRBV3-1	TRBJ2-1	NA
CASSLAGRGSEEQFF	TGCGCCAGCAGCTTGGCGGGCAGGGGGTCTGAGGAGCAGTTCTTC	many	TRBV5-1	TRBJ2-1	TRBD1
CASSPRTQNYGYTF	TGTGCCAGCAGCCCGAGAACACAGAACTATGGCTACACCTTC	many	TRBV9	TRBJ1-2	NA
CASSPIVDTGELFF	TGTGCCAGCTCACCTATCGTGGACACCGGGGAGCTGTTTTTT	many	TRBV18	TRBJ2-2	NA
CASSLAGRGETQYF	TGTGCCAGCAGCTTAGCCGGCCGGGGAGAGACCCAGTACTTC	NA	TRBV7-2	TRBJ2-5	NA
CASSIIQATGELFF	TGTGCCAGCAGCATCATACAAGCGACCGGGGAGCTGTTTTTT	many	TRBV27	TRBJ2-2	NA
CASSQPGPTNEKLFF	TGTGCCAGCAGCCAACCGGGACCAACTAATGAAAAACTGTTTTTT	few	TRBV7-2	TRBJ1-4	NA
CASSKGTDTQYF	TGTGCCAGCTCTAAGGGCACAGATACGCAGTATTTT	NA	TRBV7-9	TRBJ2-3	NA
CSADRTSGGPSSYNEQFF	TGCAGTGCTGATAGGACTAGCGGGGGCCCCAGCTCCTACAATGAGCAGTTCTTC	many	TRBV20-1	TRBJ2-1	TRBD2
CASSLNPPRGEQFF	TGTGCCAGCAGCTTAAACCCCCCTCGGGGTGAGCAGTTCTTC	many	TRBV7-3	TRBJ2-1	NA
CASSQSSDRGPYTF	TGTGCCAGCAGCCAATCCTCGGACAGGGGGCCCTACACCTTC	NA	TRBV4-2	TRBJ1-2	TRBD1
CSARARSGGRSYNEQFF	TGCAGTGCTAGAGCCCGTTCCGGGGGGCGCTCCTACAATGAGCAGTTCTTC	many	TRBV20-1	TRBJ2-1	NA
CASSAVSGTYTDTQYF	TGTGCCAGCAGCGCTGTCTCCGGGACGTACACAGATACGCAGTATTTT	many	TRBV7-2	TRBJ2-3	NA
CASRHSGIRETQYF	TGTGCCAGCCGCCATTCGGGAATCCGAGAGACCCAGTACTTC	few	TRBV3-1	TRBJ2-5	NA
CASSGGLGSYNKQFF	TGTGCCTCCTCAGGGGGCTTAGGCTCCTACAATAAGCAGTTCTTC	NA	TRBV15	TRBJ2-1	TRBD1
CASSSSGVNTEAFF	TGCGCCAGCAGCTCATCGGGGGTGAACACTGAAGCTTTCTTT	many	TRBV5-1	TRBJ1-1	NA
CASSYLSSHRFMNTEAFF	TGTGCCAGCAGCTACCTCTCATCTCACAGGTTCATGAACACTGAAGCTTTCTTT	NA	TRBV11-1	TRBJ1-1	NA
CAISERGETQYF	TGTGCCATCAGTGAGAGGGGAGAGACCCAGTACTTC	many	TRBV10-3	TRBJ2-5	NA
CASSRDRVTDTQYF	TGTGCCAGCAGCCGGGACAGGGTCACAGATACGCAGTATTTT	NA	TRBV12-3/TRBV12-4	TRBJ2-3	TRBD1
CASSPQTPHNEQFF	TGCGCCAGCAGCCCCCAGACACCCCACAATGAGCAGTTCTTC	many	TRBV5-1	TRBJ2-1	NA
CASSWDRDFPSDEKLFF	TGTGCCAGCAGCTGGGACAGGGACTTCCCTTCTGATGAAAAACTGTTTTTT	NA	TRBV7-9	TRBJ1-4	TRBD1
CASSQGTVVGELFF	TGTGCCAGCAGCCAAGGGACAGTGGTCGGGGAGCTGTTTTTT	NA	TRBV3-1	TRBJ2-2	NA
CASKEWGSLTDTQYF	TGCGCCAGCAAGGAATGGGGGTCTCTCACAGATACGCAGTATTTT	many	TRBV5-1	TRBJ2-3	NA
CASSRDPGRLLEQYF	TGTGCCAGCAGTCGCGACCCTGGTAGACTCCTCGAGCAGTACTTC	many	TRBV6-2/TRBV6-3	TRBJ2-7	NA
CSARGLGKGGSVTGELFF	TGCAGTGCTAGAGGACTCGGCAAAGGGGGGTCGGTTACCGGGGAGCTGTTTTTT	many	TRBV20-1	TRBJ2-2	NA
CSASGSLHSTDTQYF	TGCAGTGCTAGTGGTTCCCTACATAGCACAGATACGCAGTATTTT	many	TRBV20-1	TRBJ2-3	NA
CASSLVRGRFTDTQYF	TGTGCCAGCAGCTTAGTTCGCGGAAGATTCACAGATACGCAGTATTTT	many	TRBV11-2	TRBJ2-3	NA
CSARDRGAYTGTEAFF	TGCAGTGCTAGAGATCGCGGGGCCTACACGGGCACTGAAGCTTTCTTT	NA	TRBV20-1	TRBJ1-1	NA
CASSGLGDIAKNIQYF	TGTGCCAGCAGCGGTTTGGGGGATATAGCCAAAAACATTCAGTACTTC	many	TRBV2	TRBJ2-4	NA
CASSDRRSTDTQYF	TGCGCCAGCAGCGACAGGAGGAGCACAGATACGCAGTATTTT	many	TRBV5-1	TRBJ2-3	NA
CASSLPGQGSYEQYF	TGTGCCAGCAGCCTTCCGGGACAGGGGAGCTACGAGCAGTACTTC	many	TRBV28	TRBJ2-7	TRBD1
CASSFDRNTEAFF	TGTGCCAGCAGTTTCGACAGGAACACTGAAGCTTTCTTT	many	TRBV6-5	TRBJ1-1	NA
CASSAPGSGGLSEQFF	TGTGCCAGCAGCGCCCCAGGGAGCGGGGGGTTGAGTGAGCAGTTCTTC	many	TRBV7-3	TRBJ2-1	TRBD2
CASTSTGRGNNQPQHF	TGTGCCAGCACCTCGACGGGGAGGGGGAACAATCAGCCCCAGCATTTT	many	TRBV6-2/TRBV6-3	TRBJ1-5	NA
CASSLVGQNNYGYTF	TGTGCCAGCAGCTTAGTGGGACAGAATAACTATGGCTACACCTTC	many	TRBV7-9	TRBJ1-2	TRBD1
CASGAGVESPLHF	TGTGCCAGCGGAGCGGGCGTCGAATCACCCCTCCACTTT	many	TRBV7-2	TRBJ1-6	NA
CASSTQGTSYNEQFF	TGTGCCAGCAGCACTCAGGGGACCTCCTACAATGAGCAGTTCTTC	many	TRBV5-5	TRBJ2-1	NA
CASSDDMDQLNEKLFF	TGTGCCAGCAGCGATGATATGGACCAGCTTAATGAAAAACTGTTTTTT	many	TRBV7-2	TRBJ1-4	NA
CASSPSQGGNYGYTF	TGCGCCAGCAGCCCTTCTCAGGGGGGCAACTATGGCTACACCTTC	many	TRBV5-1	TRBJ1-2	TRBD1
CASSSPQNRTDYGYTF	TGTGCCAGCAGCTCCCCCCAGAACCGGACGGACTATGGCTACACCTTC	many	TRBV7-2	TRBJ1-2	NA
CSASGRTSSGANVLTF	TGCAGTGCTTCGGGACGGACCAGCTCTGGGGCCAACGTCCTGACTTTC	many	TRBV20-1	TRBJ2-6	NA
CASSPGQAGGREKLFF	TGCGCCAGCAGCCCTGGACAGGCAGGGGGTCGAGAAAAACTGTTTTTT	many	TRBV5-1	TRBJ1-4	TRBD1
CASREQGPLSHAIYF	TGTGCCAGCAGGGAACAGGGCCCTCTGAGTCACGCCATATATTTT	NA	TRBV2	TRBJ1-3	NA
CASSQGITGDNEQFF	TGTGCCAGCAGCCAAGGGATTACGGGAGACAATGAGCAGTTCTTC	many	TRBV11-2	TRBJ2-1	NA